This T cell receptor beta chain was recovered during a study of T cells in tuberculosis. Only in-frame clones appear in the TCRdb table, and some are missing; sequencing was by immunoSEQ multiplex PCR. The table has approximately 60,000 clones, about four fifths seen once. Cells were sorted from thawed PBMC rested overnight and stained with GMM-loaded CD1B tetramer, viability dye and anti-CD3. The lipid loaded on the CD1B tetramers was C32 glucose monomycolate from Rhodococcus equi. Before cryopreservation, the sorted PBMC lost their CD14-expressing monocytes. Whole-study findings and limits: Low-affinity CD1B-GMM tetramer-binding T cells may have been missed.

The sequence was collected from an adult woman with latent tuberculosis. Sequencing input: CD1b-GMM tetramer-negative cells sorted from PBMCs.

CDR3 sequence reads: CAWRGRVDEKLFF. CDR3 DNA sequence: TGTGCCTGGAGGGGGCGCGTGGATGAAAAACTGTTTTTT. V is TRBV30 and J is TRBJ1-4; D might be TRBD1 (5 bases). From germline, CDR1 is GTSNPN and CDR2 SVGIG (reference sequence). The CDR3 runs to 13 residues. The ends were cut back, 3 bases at V and 6 bases at J, with 11 bases in the middle. Complete variable domain (other parts from reference TRBV30 and TRBJ1-4): SQTIHQWPATLVQPVGSPLSLECTVEGTSNPNLYWYRQAAGRGLQLLFYSVGIGQISSEVPQNLSASRPQDRQFILSSKKLLLSDSGFYLCAWRGRVDEKLFFGSGTQLSVL.